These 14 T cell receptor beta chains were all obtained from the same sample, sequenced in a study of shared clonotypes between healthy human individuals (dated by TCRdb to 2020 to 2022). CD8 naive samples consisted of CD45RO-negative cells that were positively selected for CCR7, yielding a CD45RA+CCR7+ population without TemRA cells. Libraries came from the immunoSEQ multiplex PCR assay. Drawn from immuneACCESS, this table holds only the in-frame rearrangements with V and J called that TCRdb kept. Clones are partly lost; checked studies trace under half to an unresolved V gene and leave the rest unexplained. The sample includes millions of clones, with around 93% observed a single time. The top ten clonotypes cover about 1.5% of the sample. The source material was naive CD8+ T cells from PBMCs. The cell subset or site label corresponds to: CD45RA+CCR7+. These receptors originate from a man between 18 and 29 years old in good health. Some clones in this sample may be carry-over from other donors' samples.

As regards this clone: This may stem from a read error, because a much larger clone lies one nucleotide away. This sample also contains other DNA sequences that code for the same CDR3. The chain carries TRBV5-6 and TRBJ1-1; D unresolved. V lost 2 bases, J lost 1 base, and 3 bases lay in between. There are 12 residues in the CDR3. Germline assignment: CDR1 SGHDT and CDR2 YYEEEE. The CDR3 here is CASSLRNTEAFF. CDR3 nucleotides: TGTGCCAGCAGCTTAAGGAACACTGAAGCTTTCTTT.

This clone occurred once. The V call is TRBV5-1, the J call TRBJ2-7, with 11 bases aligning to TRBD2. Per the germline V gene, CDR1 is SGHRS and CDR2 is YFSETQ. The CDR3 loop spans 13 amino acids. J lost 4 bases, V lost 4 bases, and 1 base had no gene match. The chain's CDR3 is CASSTSGGYEQYF. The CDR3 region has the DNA TGCGCCAGCAGCACTAGCGGGGGTTACGAGCAGTACTTC.

The CDR3 DNA reads TGTGCCAGCAGACGGAGGGGGGGGGATGGCTACACCTTC. Translating gives CASRRRGGDGYTF. The gene calls are TRBV27 and TRBJ1-2; D may be TRBD1 (6 bases). The V end was cut by 6 bases, the J end by 6 bases, with 14 bases between. Germline V gene sequence: CDR1 MNHEY, CDR2 SMNVEV (reference sequence). The CDR3 spans 13 residues.

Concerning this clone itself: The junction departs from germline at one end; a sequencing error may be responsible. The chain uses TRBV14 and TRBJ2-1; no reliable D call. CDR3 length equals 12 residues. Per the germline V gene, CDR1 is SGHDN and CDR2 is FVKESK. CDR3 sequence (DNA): TGTGCCAGCAACCAATGGAACAATGAGCAGTTCTTC. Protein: CASNQWNNEQFF.

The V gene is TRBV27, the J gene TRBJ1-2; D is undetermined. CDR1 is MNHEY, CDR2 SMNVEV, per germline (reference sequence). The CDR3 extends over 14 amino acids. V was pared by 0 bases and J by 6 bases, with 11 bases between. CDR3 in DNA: TGTGCCAGCAGTTTATCCATTACTGGGGATGGCTACACCTTC. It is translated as CASSLSITGDGYTF.

Here the CDR3 reads CASSLVYIGGDEQYF. DNA of the CDR3: TGTGCCAGCAGCTTAGTATATATAGGTGGGGACGAGCAGTACTTC. J is TRBJ2-7 and V is TRBV7-2; no clear D gene. Trimming removed 1 base at V and 5 bases at J, with 15 bases between. Germline CDR1 reads SGHTA; CDR2 reads FQGNSA. This CDR3 comprises 15 residues. Using reference TRBV7-2 and TRBJ2-7 for the parts outside the CDR3, the full variable domain is GAGVSQSPSNKVTEKGKDVELRCDPISGHTALYWYRQSLGQGLEFLIYFQGNSAPDKSGLPSDRFSAERTGGSVSTLTIQRTQQEDSAVYLCASSLVYIGGDEQYFGPGTRLTVT.

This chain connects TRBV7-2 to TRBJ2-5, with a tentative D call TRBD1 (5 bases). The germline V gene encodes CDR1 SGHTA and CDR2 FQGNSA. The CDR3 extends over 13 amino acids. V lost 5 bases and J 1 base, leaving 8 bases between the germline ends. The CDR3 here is CASSLTVQETQYF. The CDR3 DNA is TGTGCCAGCAGCCTGACAGTCCAAGAGACCCAGTACTTC.

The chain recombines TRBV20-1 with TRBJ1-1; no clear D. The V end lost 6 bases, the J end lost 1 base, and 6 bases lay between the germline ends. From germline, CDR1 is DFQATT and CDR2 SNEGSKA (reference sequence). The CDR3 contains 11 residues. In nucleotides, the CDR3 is TGCAGTGCCCGACGGAACACTGAAGCTTTCTTT. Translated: CSARRNTEAFF.

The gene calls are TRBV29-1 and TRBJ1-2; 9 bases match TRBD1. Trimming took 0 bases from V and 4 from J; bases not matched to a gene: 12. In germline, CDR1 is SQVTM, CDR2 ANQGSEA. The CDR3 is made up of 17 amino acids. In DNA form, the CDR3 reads TGCAGCGTTGAAGATGGGACAGGGTGGGCGAGTAGCTATGGCTACACCTTC. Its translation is CSVEDGTGWASSYGYTF.

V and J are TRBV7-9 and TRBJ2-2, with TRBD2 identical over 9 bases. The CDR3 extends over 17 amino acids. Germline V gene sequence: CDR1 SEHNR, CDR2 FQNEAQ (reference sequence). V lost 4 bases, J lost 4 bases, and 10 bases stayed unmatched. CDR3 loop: CASSSHLAGEGTGELFF. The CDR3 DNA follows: TGTGCCAGCAGCTCCCATTTAGCGGGAGAGGGCACCGGGGAGCTGTTTTTT.

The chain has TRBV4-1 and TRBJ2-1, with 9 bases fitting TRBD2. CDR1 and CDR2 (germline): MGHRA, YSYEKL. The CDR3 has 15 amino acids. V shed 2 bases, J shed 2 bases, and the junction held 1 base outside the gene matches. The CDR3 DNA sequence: TGCGCCAGCAGCCAACTAGCGGGGACCTACAATGAGCAGTTCTTC. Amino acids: CASSQLAGTYNEQFF.

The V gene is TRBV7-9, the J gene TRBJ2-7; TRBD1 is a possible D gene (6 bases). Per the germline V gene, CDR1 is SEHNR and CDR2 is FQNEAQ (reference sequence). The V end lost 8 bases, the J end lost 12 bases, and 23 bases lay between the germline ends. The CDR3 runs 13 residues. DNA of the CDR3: TGTGCCAGCGGACAGAACCAACCTACGGCGCTGTACTTC. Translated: CASGQNQPTALYF.

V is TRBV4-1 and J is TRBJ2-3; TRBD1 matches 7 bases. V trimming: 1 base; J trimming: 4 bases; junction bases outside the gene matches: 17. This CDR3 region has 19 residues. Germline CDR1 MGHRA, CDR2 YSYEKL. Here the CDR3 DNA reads TGCGCCAGCAGCCAAGTAGAAACGACCGGGACAGCCAGACCAGATACGCAGTATTTT. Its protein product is CASSQVETTGTARPDTQYF.

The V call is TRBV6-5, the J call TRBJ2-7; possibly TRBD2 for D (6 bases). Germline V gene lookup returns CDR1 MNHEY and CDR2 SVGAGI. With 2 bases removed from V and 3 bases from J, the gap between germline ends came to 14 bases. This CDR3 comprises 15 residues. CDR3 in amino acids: CASSYLPSAYYEQYF. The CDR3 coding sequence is TGTGCCAGCAGTTACCTCCCTAGCGCCTACTACGAGCAGTACTTC.